What follows are 13 T cell receptor beta chains derived from one specimen sequenced in a study of blood T cells in healthy people across ages. Together with a sample-barcoded 5' primer, a J-beta primer mix was included in a second PCR lasting about 6 to 12 cycles. TCRdb re-derived calls from the 5' RACE reads in MiXCR, one entry per CDR3 protein. The table has more than 1,400,000 distinct CDR3 sequences, 42% seen once. Sequencing was done on a sample of blood. These receptors were collected from a woman younger than 35 in good health.

This clonotype was found a few times. The rearrangement joins TRBV20-1 to TRBJ1-1; no clear D. The CDR3 totals 10 residues. Germline V CDR1 and CDR2: DFQATT, SNEGSKA (reference sequence). The CDR3 DNA follows: TGCCTTTATGAGAACACTGAAGCTTTCTTT. Encoded protein: CLYENTEAFF.

This clonotype was detected a few times. The chain employs TRBV4-1 and TRBJ1-2; 9 bases map to TRBD1. The ends lost 3 bases at V and 2 bases at J; junction bases unmatched: 10. CDR3 size: 17 residues. Per the germline V gene, CDR1 is MGHRA and CDR2 is YSYEKL. Here the CDR3 DNA reads TGCGCCAGCAGCCAGGCCCCGGGACAGGGACAAAACTATGGCTACACCTTC. Protein product: CASSQAPGQGQNYGYTF.

The table lists this clonotype with a few counts. The chain uses TRBV29-1 and TRBJ2-5; no firm D call. Per germline, CDR1 SQVTM and CDR2 ANQGSEA. Trimming removed 5 bases at V and 5 bases at J, with 12 bases between. This CDR3 contains 12 residues. The CDR3 DNA sequence: TGCAGCGTTTCTACCCTCGGGGAGACCCAGTACTTC. Translating it yields CSVSTLGETQYF. The full variable domain, its missing parts supplied by reference TRBV29-1 and TRBJ2-5, is SAVISQKPSRDICQRGTSLTIQCQVDSQVTMMFWYRQQPGQSLTLIATANQGSEATYESGFVIDKFPISRPNLTFSTLTVSNMSPEDSSIYLCSVSTLGETQYFGPGTRLLVL.

This sequence joins TRBV12-3 or TRBV12-4 and TRBJ1-6, with D maybe TRBD1 (6 bases). This CDR3 has 15 amino acids. V lost 5 bases and J lost 6, with 14 bases in between. The DNA for the CDR3 is TGTGCCAGCAGTCCCCGACAGGAGGGTAATTCACCCCTCCACTTT. Protein: CASSPRQEGNSPLHF.

The V call is TRBV9, the J call TRBJ2-5, with 7 positions matching TRBD2. The germline V gene encodes CDR1 SGDLS and CDR2 YYNGEE. This CDR3 has 17 amino acids. V was pared by 2 bases and J by 11 bases, with 21 bases of the junction left unmatched. The CDR3, as DNA: TGTGCCAGCAGCGTTAGGGCTAGCGGCCCTCCAGACAATGAGCAGTACTTC. Translation gives CASSVRASGPPDNEQYF.

This clonotype was seen ten or more times. The CDR3 sequence is CASSLAEAPSTDTQYF. In DNA form, the CDR3 reads TGTGCCAGCAGCTTAGCGGAGGCCCCTAGCACAGATACGCAGTATTTT. The rearrangement uses TRBV7-2 and TRBJ2-3; a weak D match, TRBD2 (5 bases). V dropped 0 bases and J dropped 0 bases, with 10 bases sitting between them. CDR1 is SGHTA and CDR2 is FQGNSA in the germline V gene. The CDR3 sequence is 16 residues long.

This clonotype appeared a few times. This clone may be a read error of a much larger clone one base away. This chain uses TRBV12-3 or TRBV12-4 with TRBJ2-7; 11 nucleotides line up with TRBD2. V was pared by 6 bases and J by 7 bases, with 11 bases of the junction left unmatched. This CDR3 spans 15 amino acids. For the CDR3, the DNA is TGTGCCAGCAGGAAACTAGCGGGGGTTGGAGATGAGCAGTACTTC. Amino acid sequence: CASRKLAGVGDEQYF.

The rearrangement uses TRBV7-9 and TRBJ1-6; D is uncertain. V was shortened by 5 bases and J by 8 bases, with 13 bases between the two germline ends. Germline CDR1 is SEHNR and CDR2 is FQNEAQ (reference sequence). This CDR3 contains 14 residues. The CDR3 sequence: CASSLPNRHSPLHF. The CDR3 region has the DNA TGTGCCAGCAGCCTGCCGAACAGACATTCACCCCTCCACTTT.

V and J are TRBV20-1 and TRBJ2-7, with 7 bases lining up with TRBD1. The CDR3 contains 14 residues. Trimming took 7 bases from V and 3 from J; bases not matched to a gene: 12. Germline assignment: CDR1 DFQATT and CDR2 SNEGSKA (reference sequence). CDR3 sequence (DNA): TGCAGTGACCTTCGGGACAGCGCCTACTACGAGCAGTACTTC. Translating gives CSDLRDSAYYEQYF.

The genes are TRBV11-2 and TRBJ2-3; D unresolved. This CDR3 spans 17 amino acids. Germline lookup yields CDR1 SGHAT and CDR2 FQNNGV. The V end lost 0 bases, the J end lost 2 bases, and 15 bases lay between the germline ends. The CDR3 sequence: CASSLDFRTQYTDTQYF. The CDR3 DNA reads TGTGCCAGCAGCTTAGATTTTAGGACCCAATACACAGATACGCAGTATTTT.

This clonotype was seen a handful of times. This sequence joins TRBV5-6 and TRBJ1-2; the D is unclear. Trimming took off 4 bases at V and 2 bases at J, with 12 bases between the two ends. Germline loops: CDR1 SGHDT, CDR2 YYEEEE. This CDR3 has 14 amino acids. This CDR3 is CASSRAPENYGYTF. As DNA, the CDR3 is TGTGCCAGCAGCCGTGCCCCTGAAAACTATGGCTACACCTTC.

This chain uses TRBV7-3 with TRBJ2-2; D is perhaps TRBD2 (6 bases). V lost 5 bases and J 4 bases, leaving 14 bases between the germline ends. The CDR3 contains 15 residues. Germline V gene data show CDR1 as SGHTA and CDR2 as FQGTGA. The DNA of the CDR3 is TGTGCCAGCAGCAAGGGCGGGGCAGGCACCGGGGAGCTGTTTTTT. Translated: CASSKGGAGTGELFF.

The J gene is TRBJ1-5, the V gene TRBV20-1; possible D gene TRBD1, 6 bases. The CDR3 has 14 residues. The V and J ends lost 1 base and 2 bases respectively, with 9 bases between them. Germline CDR1 is DFQATT and CDR2 is SNEGSKA (reference sequence). Here the CDR3 DNA reads TGCAGTGCTAGAGTCGCAGGGGGCAATCAGCCCCAGCATTTT. Encoded protein: CSARVAGGNQPQHF.